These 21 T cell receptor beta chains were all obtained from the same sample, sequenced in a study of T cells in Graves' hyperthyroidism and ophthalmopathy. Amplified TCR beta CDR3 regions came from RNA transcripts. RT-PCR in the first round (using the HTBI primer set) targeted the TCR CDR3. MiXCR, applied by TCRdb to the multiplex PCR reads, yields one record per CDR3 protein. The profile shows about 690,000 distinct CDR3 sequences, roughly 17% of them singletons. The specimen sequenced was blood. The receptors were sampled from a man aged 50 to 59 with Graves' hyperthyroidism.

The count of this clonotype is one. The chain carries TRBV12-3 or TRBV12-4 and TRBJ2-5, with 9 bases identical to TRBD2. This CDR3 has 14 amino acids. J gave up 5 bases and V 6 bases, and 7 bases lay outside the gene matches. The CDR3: CASSPTSGDETQYF. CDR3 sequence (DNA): TGTGCCAGCAGCCCGACTAGCGGCGATGAGACCCAGTACTTC.

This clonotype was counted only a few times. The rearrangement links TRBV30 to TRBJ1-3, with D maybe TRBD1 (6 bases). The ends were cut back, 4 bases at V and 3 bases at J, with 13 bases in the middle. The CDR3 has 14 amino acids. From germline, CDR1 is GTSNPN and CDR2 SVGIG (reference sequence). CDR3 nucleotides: TGTGCCTGGAAGGTGTGGGGGCGTGGAAACACCATATATTTT. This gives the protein CAWKVWGRGNTIYF.

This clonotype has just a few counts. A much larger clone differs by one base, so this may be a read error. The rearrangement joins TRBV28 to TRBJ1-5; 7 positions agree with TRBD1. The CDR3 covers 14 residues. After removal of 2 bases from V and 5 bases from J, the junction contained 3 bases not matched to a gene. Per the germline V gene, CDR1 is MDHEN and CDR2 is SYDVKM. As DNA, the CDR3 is TGTGCCAGCAGTTTAGGACAGGACTATCAGCCCCAGCATTTT. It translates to CASSLGQDYQPQHF.

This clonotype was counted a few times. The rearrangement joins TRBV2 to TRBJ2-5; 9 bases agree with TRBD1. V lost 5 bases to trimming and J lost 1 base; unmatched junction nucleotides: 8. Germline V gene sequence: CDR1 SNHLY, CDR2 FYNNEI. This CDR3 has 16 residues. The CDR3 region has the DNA TGTGCCAGCAGTATCGGACAGGGGACACTCCAAGAGACCCAGTACTTC. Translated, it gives CASSIGQGTLQETQYF.

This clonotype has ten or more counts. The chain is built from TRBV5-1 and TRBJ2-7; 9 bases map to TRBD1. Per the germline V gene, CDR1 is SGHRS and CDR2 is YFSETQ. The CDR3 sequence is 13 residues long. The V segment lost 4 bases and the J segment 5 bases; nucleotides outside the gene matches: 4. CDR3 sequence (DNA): TGCGCCAGCAGCCGGTGGACAGGGGACGAGCAGTACTTC. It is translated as CASSRWTGDEQYF.

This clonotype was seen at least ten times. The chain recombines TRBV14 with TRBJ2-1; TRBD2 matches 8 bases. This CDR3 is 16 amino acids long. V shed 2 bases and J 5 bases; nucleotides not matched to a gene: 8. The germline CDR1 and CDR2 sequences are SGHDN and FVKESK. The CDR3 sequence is CASSQRLGRVDNEQFF. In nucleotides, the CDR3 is TGTGCCAGCAGCCAACGCCTCGGGAGGGTGGACAATGAGCAGTTCTTC.

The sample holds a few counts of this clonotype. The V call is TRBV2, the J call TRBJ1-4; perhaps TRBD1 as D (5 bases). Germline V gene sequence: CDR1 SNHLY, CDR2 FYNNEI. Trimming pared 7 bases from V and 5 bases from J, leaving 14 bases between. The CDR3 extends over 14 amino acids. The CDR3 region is CASNTGTANEKLFF. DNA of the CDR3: TGTGCCAGCAATACCGGGACGGCAAATGAAAAACTGTTTTTT.

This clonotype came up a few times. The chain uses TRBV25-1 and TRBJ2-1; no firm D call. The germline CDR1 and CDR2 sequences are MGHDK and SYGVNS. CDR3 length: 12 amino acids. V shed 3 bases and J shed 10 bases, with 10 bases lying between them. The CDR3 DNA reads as TGTGCCAGCAGTGAGTATGGTCCCGAGCAGTTCTTC. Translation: CASSEYGPEQFF.

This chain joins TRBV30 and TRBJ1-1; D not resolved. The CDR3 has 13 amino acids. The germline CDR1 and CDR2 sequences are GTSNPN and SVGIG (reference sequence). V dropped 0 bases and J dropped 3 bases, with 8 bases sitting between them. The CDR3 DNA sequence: TGTGCCTGGAGTGTCCGGGAGTACACTGAAGCTTTCTTT. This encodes CAWSVREYTEAFF.

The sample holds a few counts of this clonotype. The CDR3 coding sequence is TGTGCCTGGAAGGGGGGGAACGGCAATCAGCCCCAGCATTTT. This codes for CAWKGGNGNQPQHF. This chain connects TRBV30 to TRBJ1-5; D is perhaps TRBD1 (6 bases). This CDR3 has 14 amino acids. V lost 4 bases, J lost 2 bases, and 12 bases lay in between. Germline loops: CDR1 GTSNPN, CDR2 SVGIG (reference sequence).

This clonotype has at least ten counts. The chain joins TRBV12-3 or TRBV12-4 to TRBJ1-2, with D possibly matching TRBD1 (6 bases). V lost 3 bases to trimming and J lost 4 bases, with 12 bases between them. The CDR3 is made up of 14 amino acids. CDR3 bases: TGTGCCAGCAGTTTCGCAGGGACAAGCTATGGCTACACCTTC. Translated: CASSFAGTSYGYTF.

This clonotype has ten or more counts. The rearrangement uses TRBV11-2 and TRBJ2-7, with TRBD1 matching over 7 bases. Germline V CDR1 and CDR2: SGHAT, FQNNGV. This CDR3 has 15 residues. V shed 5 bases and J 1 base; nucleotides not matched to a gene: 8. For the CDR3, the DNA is TGTGCCAGCAGCCCGGGGACAGCCTATTCCTACGAGCAGTACTTC. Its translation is CASSPGTAYSYEQYF.

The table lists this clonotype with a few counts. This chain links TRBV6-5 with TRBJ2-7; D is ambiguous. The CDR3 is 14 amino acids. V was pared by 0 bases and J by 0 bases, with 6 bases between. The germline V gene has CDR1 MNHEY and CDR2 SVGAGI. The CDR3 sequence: CASSYSVNSYEQYF. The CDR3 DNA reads TGTGCCAGCAGTTACTCGGTCAACTCCTACGAGCAGTACTTC.

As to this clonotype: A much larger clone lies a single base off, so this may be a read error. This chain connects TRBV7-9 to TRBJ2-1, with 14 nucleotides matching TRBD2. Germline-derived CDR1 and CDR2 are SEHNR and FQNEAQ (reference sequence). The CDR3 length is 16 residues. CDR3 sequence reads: CASSWGLAGDYSEQFF. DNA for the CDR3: TGTGCCAGCAGCTGGGGACTAGCGGGAGATTACAGTGAGCAGTTCTTC.

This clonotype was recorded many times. CDR3 region: CASSAQGSSTDTQYF. CDR3 nucleotide sequence: TGTGCCAGCAGCGCTCAGGGGAGTAGCACAGATACGCAGTATTTT. V is TRBV2 and J is TRBJ2-3; weak D call: TRBD1 (6 bases). CDR1 and CDR2 from the germline V gene are SNHLY and FYNNEI. Trimming took off 6 bases at V and 0 bases at J, with 13 bases between the two ends. The CDR3 contains 15 residues.

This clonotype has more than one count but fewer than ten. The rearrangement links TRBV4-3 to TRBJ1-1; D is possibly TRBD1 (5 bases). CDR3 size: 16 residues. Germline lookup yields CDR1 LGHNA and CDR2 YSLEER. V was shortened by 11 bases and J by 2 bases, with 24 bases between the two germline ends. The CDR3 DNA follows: TGCGCCTCTTCCAGGGTTTTGTCCAGGGTAAACACTGAAGCTTTCTTT. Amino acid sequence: CASSRVLSRVNTEAFF.

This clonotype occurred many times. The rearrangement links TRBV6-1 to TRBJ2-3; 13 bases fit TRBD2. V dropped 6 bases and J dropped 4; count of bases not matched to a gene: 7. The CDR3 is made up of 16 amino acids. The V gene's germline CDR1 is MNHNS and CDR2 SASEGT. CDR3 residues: CASRTGTSGNPDTQYF. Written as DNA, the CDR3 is TGTGCCAGCAGGACAGGGACTAGCGGGAACCCAGATACGCAGTATTTT.

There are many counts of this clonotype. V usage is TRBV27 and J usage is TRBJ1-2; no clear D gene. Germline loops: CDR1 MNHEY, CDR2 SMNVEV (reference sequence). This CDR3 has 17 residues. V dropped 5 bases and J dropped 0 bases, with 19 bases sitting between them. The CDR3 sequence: CASSQLWRASANYGYTF. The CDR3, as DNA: TGTGCCAGCAGTCAGCTTTGGAGGGCCAGCGCTAACTATGGCTACACCTTC.

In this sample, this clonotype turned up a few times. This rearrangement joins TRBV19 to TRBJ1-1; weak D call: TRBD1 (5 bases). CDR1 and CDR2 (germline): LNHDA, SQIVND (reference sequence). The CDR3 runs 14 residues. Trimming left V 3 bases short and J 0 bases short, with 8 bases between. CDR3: CASSMTVLNTEAFF. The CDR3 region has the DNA TGTGCCAGTAGTATGACAGTGCTGAACACTGAAGCTTTCTTT.

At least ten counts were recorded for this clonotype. In nucleotides, the CDR3 is TGTGCCAGCAGGGCCGGGACAGGATGGGAAAAACTGTTTTTT. Amino acid sequence: CASRAGTGWEKLFF. The V call is TRBV2, the J call TRBJ1-4; 8 bases are a match to TRBD1. Germline loops: CDR1 SNHLY, CDR2 FYNNEI. V shed 6 bases, J shed 8 bases, and the junction held 8 bases outside the gene matches. The CDR3 runs 14 residues.

CDR3 protein: CASTTTGAGNTIYF. The CDR3 DNA reads TGTGCCAGCACCACGACAGGGGCTGGAAACACCATATATTTT. The chain couples TRBV28 to TRBJ1-3, with 8 bases fitting TRBD1. Per germline, CDR1 MDHEN and CDR2 SYDVKM. The CDR3 has 14 amino acids. V dropped 7 bases and J dropped 2; count of bases not matched to a gene: 4.